A single sample gave rise to the 15 T cell receptor beta chains below, sequenced in a study of blood T cell repertoires in COVID-19. Using immunoSEQ multiplex PCR, the repertoire was profiled, and TCRdb retains in-frame clones only, with some absent. This table has 150,000 to 250,000 clones, roughly 82% appearing once. The specimen was PBMCs or T cells enriched from blood (not recorded which). These receptors were collected from a man aged 35-49 years who had recovered from COVID-19.

The chain couples TRBV6-5 to TRBJ1-1, with a weak D call TRBD1 (6 bases). V lost 1 base, J lost 11 bases, and 20 bases lay in between. This CDR3 contains 15 residues. CDR1 is MNHEY and CDR2 is SVGAGI in the germline V gene. The CDR3 nucleotides are TGTGCCAGCAGTTACTGGGGCAGGGGTCGTTTCGAGGCTTTCTTT. Encoded protein: CASSYWGRGRFEAFF.

The genes are TRBV7-6 and TRBJ1-6; 11 nucleotides line up with TRBD1. V lost 3 bases, J lost 8 bases, and 6 bases stayed unmatched. The CDR3 covers 16 residues. Germline V gene data show CDR1 as SGHVS and CDR2 as FNYEAQ. The CDR3 DNA reads TGTGCCAGCAGCTTGGTCGGACAGGGGGCATATTCACCCCTCCACTTT. Translated, it gives CASSLVGQGAYSPLHF. Variable domain in full (rest from reference TRBV7-6 and TRBJ1-6): GAGVSQSPRYKVTKRGQDVALRCDPISGHVSLYWYRQALGQGPEFLTYFNYEAQQDKSGLPNDRFSAERPEGSISTLTIQRTEQRDSAMYRCASSLVGQGAYSPLHFGNGTRLTVT.

The table lists this clone with a few counts. CDR3 residues: CASSRNALRGYGYTF. The CDR3 DNA sequence: TGTGCCAGCAGTCGCAACGCACTTCGGGGGTATGGCTACACCTTC. The gene calls are TRBV28 and TRBJ1-2; maybe TRBD1 (5 bases). This CDR3 is 15 amino acids long. The V end was cut by 5 bases, the J end by 5 bases, with 18 bases between. Germline CDR1 is MDHEN and CDR2 is SYDVKM.

The chain is built from TRBV9 and TRBJ2-2; 7 nucleotides match TRBD1. The ends lost 4 bases at V and 1 base at J; junction bases unmatched: 16. The length of the CDR3 is 19 residues. The germline gives CDR1 SGDLS, CDR2 YYNGEE. The CDR3 loop reads CASSPVGQARLLNTGELFF. CDR3 DNA sequence: TGTGCCAGCAGCCCCGTAGGACAGGCCCGCTTATTGAACACCGGGGAGCTGTTTTTT.

The chain joins TRBV6-2 or TRBV6-3 to TRBJ2-7; a possible D gene is TRBD2 (5 bases). The CDR3 length is 13 residues. V was shortened by 4 bases and J by 4 bases, with 11 bases between the two germline ends. CDR1 MNHEY and CDR2 SVGEGT come from the germline V gene. The CDR3 nucleotides read TGTGCCAGCAGTTCAAAAATAGCGTACGAGCAGTACGTC. Protein sequence: CASSSKIAYEQYV.

The rearrangement joins TRBV28 to TRBJ2-7; D is ambiguous. The V end lost 6 bases, the J end lost 5 bases, and 11 bases lay between the germline ends. Per germline, CDR1 MDHEN and CDR2 SYDVKM. The CDR3 runs to 12 residues. The CDR3 region has the DNA TGTGCCAGCAGGCAGGATAAAGACGAGCAGTACTTC. Translation: CASRQDKDEQYF.

The chain is built from TRBV5-1 and TRBJ1-5, with D hard to call. Trimming took 2 bases from V and 7 from J, leaving 10 bases between them. This CDR3 comprises 13 residues. The germline CDR1 and CDR2 sequences are SGHRS and YFSETQ. Here the CDR3 reads CASSFSEGQPQHF. In DNA, the CDR3 is TGCGCCAGCAGCTTTTCCGAGGGACAGCCCCAGCATTTT.

In this sample, this clone turned up a few times. The genes are TRBV29-1 and TRBJ2-7; 8 bases fit TRBD1. The CDR3 contains 13 residues. The ends lost 7 bases at V and 3 bases at J; junction bases unmatched: 8. Germline assignment: CDR1 SQVTM and CDR2 ANQGSEA. CDR3 sequence: CSASTGVGYEQYV. The CDR3 DNA sequence: TGCAGCGCTTCGACAGGGGTTGGCTACGAGCAGTACGTC.

The table lists this clone with a count of one. The CDR3 protein is CASSSARPEDTQYF. The CDR3 region has the DNA TGTGCCAGCAGCTCTGCCCGACCGGAGGATACGCAGTATTTT. The chain couples TRBV5-4 to TRBJ2-3, with unresolved D. CDR1 and CDR2 from the germline V gene are SGHNT and YYREEE (reference sequence). The CDR3 covers 14 residues. Trimming shortened V by 3 bases and J by 6 bases, and 14 bases separated the two germline ends.

The gene calls are TRBV18 and TRBJ2-1; TRBD2 matches at 7 bases. Germline CDR1 is KGHSH and CDR2 is LQKENI. After removal of 6 bases from V and 7 bases from J, the junction contained 9 bases not matched to a gene. The CDR3 is 14 residues long. The CDR3 coding sequence is TGTGCCAGCTCGACCAGCCTAGCGGCGAATGAGCAGTTCTTC. This translates into CASSTSLAANEQFF.

The chain couples TRBV5-5 to TRBJ2-1; 12 bases line up with TRBD2. V shed 4 bases, J shed 4 bases, and the junction held 9 bases outside the gene matches. The CDR3 covers 17 residues. Germline V gene lookup returns CDR1 SGHKS and CDR2 YYEKEE (reference sequence). CDR3 DNA: TGTGCCAGCAGCCGGAACTCCGGGACTAGCGGGTACAATGAGCAGTTCTTC. This translates into CASSRNSGTSGYNEQFF.

This chain joins TRBV5-5 and TRBJ1-1; weak D call: TRBD1 (5 bases). There are 16 residues in the CDR3. V dropped 2 bases and J dropped 8 bases, with 22 bases sitting between them. CDR1 is SGHKS, CDR2 YYEKEE, per germline (reference sequence). CDR3 sequence (DNA): TGTGCCAGCAGCTTATCTACGGAGGGACTGAGTTCGGAAGCTTTCTTT. Protein product: CASSLSTEGLSSEAFF.

This sequence joins TRBV18 and TRBJ2-3; D not certain. Germline values: CDR1 KGHSH, CDR2 LQKENI. The V and J ends lost 4 bases and 0 bases respectively, with 8 bases between them. The CDR3 has 14 amino acids. The CDR3, as DNA: TGTGCCAGCTCACGACAAGCTAGCACAGATACGCAGTATTTT. It is translated as CASSRQASTDTQYF.

The chain recombines TRBV3-1 (or the pseudogene TRBV3-2) with TRBJ2-3; 15 positions agree with TRBD2. The CDR3 covers 16 residues. Germline CDR1 and CDR2: LGHDT and YNNKEL (reference sequence). V trimming: 5 bases; J trimming: 4 bases; junction bases outside the gene matches: 4. CDR3 amino acids: CASSLWTSGRADTQYF. The CDR3 DNA reads TGTGCCAGCAGCTTGTGGACTAGCGGGAGGGCAGATACGCAGTATTTT.

CDR3 residues: CASSESGRSGANVLTF. The CDR3 DNA follows: TGTGCCAGCAGTGAGTCAGGGAGGTCCGGGGCCAACGTCCTGACTTTC. The chain combines TRBV2 with TRBJ2-6; tentative D call: TRBD2 (6 bases). V lost 3 bases and J 4 bases, leaving 13 bases between the germline ends. Germline CDR1 and CDR2: SNHLY and FYNNEI. The CDR3 runs 16 residues.